This T cell receptor beta chain comes out of a study of somatic reversion in DOCK8 deficiency (dated by TCRdb to about 2020). At the level of the whole study: The study compared T cell receptor beta repertoires of DOCK8-deficient patients, DOCK8-revertant patients and healthy volunteers. The study examined how somatic reversion of pathogenic DOCK8 variants changes lymphocyte differentiation and function in DOCK8 deficiency. DOCK8-deficient patients in the study had been reported previously. Overall study results and their limits: The methods did not specify, sample by sample, whether the source material for each sample was whole blood or PBMCs.

As encoded in the germline V gene, CDR1 is SNHLY while CDR2 is FYNNEI. V is shortened by 0 bases, J by 7 bases, and the region joining them spans 18 bases. The CDR3 covers 16 residues, taking in both the cysteine and the phenylalanine. Only the CDR3 DNA stays, 48 bases, in frame from base 1. Based on its abundance in the sample, this clonotype is medium-sized (0.01 to 0.1%). The antigen it recognizes is unknown. Base qualities are missing; no much larger clone stands one base away. To prepare the library, multiplex PCR was applied. One-step amplicon PCR with EuroClonality-NGS primers was used to generate TRB libraries from approximately 0.09 ug genomic DNA. Sequencing of TRB amplicons was performed on Illumina MiSeq instruments using 2 x 250 bp version 2 chemistry. The study's processing was this. IMGT/HighV-QUEST was used for primary TRB sequence analysis and V(D)J annotation. Repertoire diversity and composition were evaluated with VDJtools after nonfunctional clones were removed and downsampling was applied for comparisons between samples. The public sequencing data were trimmed at Q25 with fastp and processed into clonotypes with MiXCR by TCRdb, which kept only in-frame beta chains. Each entry merges the rows of one CDR3 protein and shows their most common DNA and genes. Here the V and J calls rest on TCRdb's processing, not on the authors' analysis. The sample includes approximately 250 distinct CDR3 sequences, with roughly a quarter observed a single time. Approximately 63% of the sample is taken by the ten largest.

Genomic DNA for TCR repertoire analysis was isolated either from whole blood samples or from PBMCs. Material: peripheral blood. The clonotype comes from a human donor with DOCK8 deficiency. The chain couples TRBV2 to TRBJ1-2; 6 matching bases give a weak D call of TRBD1. The nucleotides read TGTGCCAGCAGTGAAGCGCCAAACAGGGTATATGGTGGCTACACCTTC. This translates into CASSEAPNRVYGGYTF.